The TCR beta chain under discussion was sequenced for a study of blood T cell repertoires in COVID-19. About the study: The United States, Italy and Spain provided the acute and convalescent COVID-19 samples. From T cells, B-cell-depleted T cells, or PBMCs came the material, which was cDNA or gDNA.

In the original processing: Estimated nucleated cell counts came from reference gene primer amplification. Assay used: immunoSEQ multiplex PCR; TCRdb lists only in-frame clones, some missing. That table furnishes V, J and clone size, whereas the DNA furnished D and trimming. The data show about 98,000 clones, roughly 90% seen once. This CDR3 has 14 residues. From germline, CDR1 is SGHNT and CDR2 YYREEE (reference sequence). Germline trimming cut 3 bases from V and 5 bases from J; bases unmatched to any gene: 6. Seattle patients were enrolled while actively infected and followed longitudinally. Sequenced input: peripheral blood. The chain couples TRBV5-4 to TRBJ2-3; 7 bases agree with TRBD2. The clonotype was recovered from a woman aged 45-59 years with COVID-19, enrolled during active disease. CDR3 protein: CASSSGGKVDTQYF. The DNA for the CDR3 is TGTGCCAGCAGCTCGGGGGGAAAAGTAGATACGCAGTATTTT. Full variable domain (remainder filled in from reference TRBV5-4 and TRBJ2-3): ETGVTQSPTHLIKTRGQQVTLRCSSQSGHNTVSWYQQALGQGPQFIFQYYREEENGRGNFPPRFSGLQFPNYSSELNVNALELDDSALYLCASSSGGKVDTQYFGPGTRLTVL.